Sequencing of this TCR beta chain was carried out in a study of technical replicates of blood from several donors. The method was immunoSEQ multiplex PCR; TCRdb's version includes in-frame clones alone and lacks a portion of them. This table holds more than 80,000 clones, approximately 95% found once. The ends were cut back, 7 bases at V and 5 bases at J, with 9 bases in the middle. The CDR3 totals 11 residues. Germline CDR1 reads SGHNT; CDR2 reads YYREEE (reference sequence). The source of this sequence is a human donor in good health. V usage is TRBV5-4 and J usage is TRBJ2-5, with a tentative D call TRBD2 (6 bases). The sequencing input was T cells isolated from PBMCs. The DNA for the CDR3 is TGTGCCAGCGCCGCGGGGGAGACCCAGTACTTC. It is translated as CASAAGETQYF.